This note documents a single T cell receptor beta chain sequence. This entry belongs to a study of CD8 T cells in Susac syndrome. Random hexamers primed reverse transcription of roughly 0.5 to 1 ug RNA. TCRdb re-called the immunoSEQ multiplex PCR reads with MiXCR, one entry per CDR3 protein. Here the sample spans some 160,000 distinct CDR3 sequences, approximately 96% being singletons. V lost 0 bases and J 6 bases, leaving 15 bases between the germline ends. From germline, CDR1 is DFQATT and CDR2 SNEGSKA (reference sequence). The CDR3 extends over 15 amino acids. Material: CD4+ T cells from PBMCs. The TCR sequence derives from a human donor with Susac syndrome. The V and J genes are TRBV20-1 and TRBJ2-4, with a weak D call TRBD1 (5 bases). CDR3 sequence: CSARDRGFNGNIQYF. Here the CDR3 DNA reads TGCAGTGCTAGAGATAGGGGTTTTAACGGAAACATTCAGTACTTC.